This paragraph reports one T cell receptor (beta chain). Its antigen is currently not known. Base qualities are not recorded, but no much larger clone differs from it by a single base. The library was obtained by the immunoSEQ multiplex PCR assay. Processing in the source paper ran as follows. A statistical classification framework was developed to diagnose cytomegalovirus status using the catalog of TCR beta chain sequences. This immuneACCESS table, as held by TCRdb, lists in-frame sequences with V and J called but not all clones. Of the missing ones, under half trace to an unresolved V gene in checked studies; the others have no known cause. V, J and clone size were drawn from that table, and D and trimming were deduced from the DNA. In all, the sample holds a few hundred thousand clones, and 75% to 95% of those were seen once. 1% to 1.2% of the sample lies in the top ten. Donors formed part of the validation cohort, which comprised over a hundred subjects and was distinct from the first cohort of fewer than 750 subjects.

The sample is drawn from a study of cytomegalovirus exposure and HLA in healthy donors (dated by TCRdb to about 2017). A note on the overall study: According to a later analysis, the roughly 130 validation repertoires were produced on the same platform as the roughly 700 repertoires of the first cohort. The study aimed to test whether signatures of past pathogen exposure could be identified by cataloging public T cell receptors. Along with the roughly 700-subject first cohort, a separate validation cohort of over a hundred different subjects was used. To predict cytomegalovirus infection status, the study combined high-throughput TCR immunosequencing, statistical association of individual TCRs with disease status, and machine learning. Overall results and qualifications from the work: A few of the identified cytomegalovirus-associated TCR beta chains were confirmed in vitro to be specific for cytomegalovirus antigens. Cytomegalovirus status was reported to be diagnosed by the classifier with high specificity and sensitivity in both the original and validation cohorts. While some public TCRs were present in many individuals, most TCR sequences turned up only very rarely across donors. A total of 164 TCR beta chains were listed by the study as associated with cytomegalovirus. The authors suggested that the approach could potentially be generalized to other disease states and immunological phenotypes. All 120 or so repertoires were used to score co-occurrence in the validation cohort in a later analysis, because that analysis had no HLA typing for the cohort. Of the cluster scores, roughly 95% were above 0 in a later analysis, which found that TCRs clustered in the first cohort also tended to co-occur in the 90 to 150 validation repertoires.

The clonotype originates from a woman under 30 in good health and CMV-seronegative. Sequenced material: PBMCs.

This receptor carries the CDR3 CASSPQGTTRRRFF. The DNA sequence is as follows: TGTGCCAGCAGCCCCCAGGGTACGACTAGGCGACGGTTCTTC. The receptor chain draws on TRBV11-2 and TRBJ2-1; a tentative D match to TRBD2 spans 6 bases. CDR1 and CDR2, per the germline V gene, are SGHAT and FQNNGV. A distance of 23 bases separates the germline ends of V and J, which lose 5 bases and 15 bases respectively. The CDR3 spans 14 residues, from the cysteine through the phenylalanine. The read is trimmed to its CDR3 DNA, 42 bases read in frame from base 1.